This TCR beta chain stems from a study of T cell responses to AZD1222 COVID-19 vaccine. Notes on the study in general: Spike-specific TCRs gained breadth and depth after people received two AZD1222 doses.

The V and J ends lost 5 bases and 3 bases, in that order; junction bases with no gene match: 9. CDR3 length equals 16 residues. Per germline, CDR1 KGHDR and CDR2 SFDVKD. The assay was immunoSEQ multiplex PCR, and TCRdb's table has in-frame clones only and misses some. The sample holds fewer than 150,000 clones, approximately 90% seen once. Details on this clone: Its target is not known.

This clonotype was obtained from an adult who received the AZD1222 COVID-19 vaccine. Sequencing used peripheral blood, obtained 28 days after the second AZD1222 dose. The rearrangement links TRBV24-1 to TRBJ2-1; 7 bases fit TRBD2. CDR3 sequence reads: CATSAVGGLYYNEQFF. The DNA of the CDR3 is TGTGCCACCAGTGCCGTCGGGGGGTTATACTACAATGAGCAGTTCTTC.